The 16 T cell receptor beta chains below all came from one sample that was sequenced in a study of blood T cell repertoires in COVID-19. TCRdb keeps only in-frame clones here, not all; method: immunoSEQ multiplex PCR. The data hold about 160,000 clones, with around four fifths observed a single time. Sequencing input: PBMCs or T cells enriched from blood (not recorded which). These receptors all come from a woman aged 45 to 65 who had recovered from COVID-19.

The CDR3: CASRLGGLAGDQHRTDTQYF. The CDR3, as DNA: TGTGCAAGTCGCTTAGGGGGACTAGCGGGGGACCAACACCGCACAGATACGCAGTATTTT. The chain recombines TRBV12-2 with TRBJ2-3; the D call in the table, TRBD2, was not verified against the DNA. TRBV12-2 is termed a pseudogene. The CDR3 runs to 20 residues.

There are a few counts of this clone. J is TRBJ1-2 and V is TRBV10-3; 7 bases fit TRBD1. The junction had 10 bases not matched to a gene; V was cut back by 6 bases and J by 6 bases. CDR3 size: 14 residues. Germline CDR1 ENHRY, CDR2 SYGVKD. The DNA for the CDR3 is TGTGCCATCAGCCTGACAGGGCAGACTGATGGCTACACCTTC. This translates into CAISLTGQTDGYTF.

This chain joins TRBV29-1 and TRBJ2-3, with 8 bases that match TRBD1. Germline V gene data show CDR1 as SQVTM and CDR2 as ANQGSEA. The CDR3 is 14 amino acids. The V gene end was trimmed by 7 bases and the J gene end by 5 bases; junction bases not matched to a gene: 11. As DNA, the CDR3 is TGCAGCGCTCGAGGACAGGGAGGCGGAGATACGCAGTATTTT. Protein product: CSARGQGGGDTQYF.

The chain links TRBV19 to TRBJ1-2, with TRBD1 matching 8 bases. V was clipped by 11 bases and J by 6 bases; unmatched bases: 8. Germline V gives CDR1 LNHDA, CDR2 SQIVND (reference sequence). The CDR3 spans 12 residues. CDR3 in DNA: TGTGCCCACGTACAGGGGGGGAATGGCTACACCTTC. It translates to CAHVQGGNGYTF.

This clone came up a few times. V and J are TRBV27 and TRBJ1-2; 9 bases agree with TRBD1. Per the germline V gene, CDR1 is MNHEY and CDR2 is SMNVEV (reference sequence). The CDR3 is made up of 13 amino acids. V lost 6 bases and J lost 11; bases outside the gene matches: 10. The CDR3 DNA follows: TGTGCCAGCAGCATCAGGACAGGGGAGGGATACACCTTC. Protein product: CASSIRTGEGYTF.

The rearrangement uses TRBV10-1 and TRBJ2-1; 7 nucleotides agree with TRBD2. V lost 4 bases to trimming and J lost 8 bases; unmatched junction nucleotides: 5. CDR3 length: 13 amino acids. Per germline, CDR1 WNHNN and CDR2 SYGVQD (reference sequence). Here the CDR3 reads CASSVRGSDEQFF. CDR3 coding DNA: TGCGCCAGCAGTGTGCGGGGGAGCGATGAGCAGTTCTTC.

This clone was found a few times. V gene TRBV10-3 combines with J gene TRBJ2-7, with TRBD2 identical over 10 bases. In germline, CDR1 is ENHRY, CDR2 SYGVKD. Trimming at V came to 3 bases and at J to 2 bases, leaving 4 bases not matched to a gene. This CDR3 region has 15 residues. The CDR3 protein is CAISEGLAGAYEQYV. The DNA for the CDR3 is TGTGCCATCAGTGAAGGTCTAGCGGGAGCCTACGAGCAGTACGTC.

This chain connects TRBV2 to TRBJ1-1; a possible D gene is TRBD1 (6 bases). Germline V CDR1 and CDR2: SNHLY, FYNNEI. Trimming cost V 8 bases and J 0 bases, with 16 bases left between them. The CDR3 is 15 residues long. CDR3 in amino acids: CASFGQGTMNTEAFF. DNA for the CDR3: TGTGCCAGCTTCGGGCAGGGGACGATGAACACTGAAGCTTTCTTT.

This chain connects TRBV21-1 to TRBJ2-3; TRBD2, the table's D call, was not compared with the DNA. TRBV21-1 is annotated as a pseudogene. The CDR3 runs 18 residues. The CDR3 DNA sequence: TGTGCCAGCAGCAAAGTTCCTACGGGGTACCAAGGCACAGATACGCAGTATTTT. Protein: CASSKVPTGYQGTDTQYF.

The chain employs TRBV11-2 and TRBJ2-2; 13 positions agree with TRBD2. This CDR3 region has 16 residues. Unmatched junction bases numbered 8, after V lost 6 bases and J lost 7 bases. Germline V gene data show CDR1 as SGHAT and CDR2 as FQNNGV. CDR3 sequence reads: CASRGTSGMRSGELFF. CDR3 DNA: TGTGCCAGCAGAGGGACTAGCGGGATGAGGAGCGGGGAGCTGTTTTTT.

The rearrangement links TRBV19 to TRBJ1-4, with a tentative D call TRBD1 (6 bases). This CDR3 contains 16 residues. V shed 6 bases and J shed 3 bases, with 17 bases lying between them. Looked up from germline, CDR1 is LNHDA and CDR2 is SQIVND (reference sequence). CDR3 in amino acids: CASRGQINIANEKLFF. Here the CDR3 DNA reads TGTGCCAGTAGAGGACAGATTAATATCGCTAATGAAAAACTGTTTTTT.

CDR3 nucleotide sequence: TGTGCCAGCCAACTTAGCGGGAGTGGTAATGAGCAGTTCTTC. Residues: CASQLSGSGNEQFF. The chain joins TRBV6-5 to TRBJ2-1; 9 nucleotides agree with TRBD2. V shed 8 bases, J shed 7 bases, and the junction held 9 bases outside the gene matches. Germline V gene sequence: CDR1 MNHEY, CDR2 SVGAGI. The CDR3 totals 14 residues.

The chain is built from TRBV5-1 and TRBJ1-2, with TRBD1 matching over 8 bases. Per the germline V gene, CDR1 is SGHRS and CDR2 is YFSETQ. J was trimmed by 5 bases and V by 0 bases; bases with no gene match: 6. The CDR3 has 15 residues. The CDR3 region is CASSLAETGAYGYTF. As DNA, the CDR3 is TGCGCCAGCAGCTTGGCCGAGACAGGGGCGTATGGCTACACCTTC.

This clone appeared a few times. The rearrangement links TRBV7-9 to TRBJ1-1; tentative D call: TRBD1 (6 bases). Germline CDR1 SEHNR, CDR2 FQNEAQ (reference sequence). The V end lost 5 bases, the J end lost 5 bases, and 12 bases lay between the germline ends. The CDR3 totals 13 residues. The CDR3 region is CASSLRDKTEAFF. CDR3 in DNA: TGTGCCAGCAGCCTCCGGGACAAGACTGAAGCTTTCTTT.

This clone was seen more than once but under ten times. The gene calls are TRBV6-6 and TRBJ2-3; D gene uncertain. This CDR3 contains 12 residues. The germline CDR1 and CDR2 sequences are MNHNY and SVGAGI (reference sequence). V was pared by 11 bases and J by 0 bases, with 9 bases between. The chain's CDR3 is CASSRSTDTQYF. The CDR3 DNA follows: TGTGCCTCATCGAGGAGCACAGATACGCAGTATTTT.

The V and J genes are TRBV5-6 and TRBJ2-7, with D possibly TRBD1 on 5 matching bases. V was cut by 0 bases and J by 3 bases, with 13 bases left in between. CDR3 length equals 15 residues. Per germline, CDR1 SGHDT and CDR2 YYEEEE. The CDR3, as DNA: TGTGCCAGCAGCTTGGGGAATGGGGCCGTCTACGAGCAGTACGTC. Protein sequence: CASSLGNGAVYEQYV.